This T cell receptor beta chain appears in the sequencing data of a study of blood T cell repertoires in COVID-19. Across the whole study: Whether acute or convalescent, the COVID-19 samples came from the United States, Italy and Spain. Sources were T cells, B-cell-depleted T cells, or PBMCs; the material itself was cDNA or gDNA.

Here immunoSEQ multiplex PCR was the method, and the copy in TCRdb shows in-frame clones only, minus some. The sample records approximately 250,000 clones, approximately 86% being singletons. The germline gives CDR1 ENHRY, CDR2 SYGVKD. The CDR3 is 14 amino acids. The trim removed 6 bases at V and 4 bases at J, leaving 5 bases unmatched. Seattle cases were enrolled at active infection and followed longitudinally. This sequence joins TRBV10-3 and TRBJ1-5; TRBD1 agrees at 8 bases. The sequencing input was peripheral blood. The sequence was obtained from a woman aged 55 to 70 with COVID-19, enrolled during active disease. The chain's CDR3 is CAIRDDRGNQPQHF. The CDR3 DNA reads as TGTGCCATCAGGGACGACAGGGGTAATCAGCCCCAGCATTTT.